This TCR beta chain was recorded in a study of beta chain features in type 1 diabetes. Overall study findings and caveats: Patients and controls would be equally affected if PCR favored shorter templates.

In the case of this clone: Its specificity is not known.

Reverse transcribing all isolated RNA meant expressed TCRB transcripts were sequenced. TCRdb's copy holds only in-frame clones and misses some; the assay was immunoSEQ multiplex PCR. The top ten hold 0.053% of the sample, which has 240,000 or so clones, 68% seen once. Trimming pared 1 base from V and 5 bases from J, leaving 5 bases between. The CDR3 length is 12 residues. Germline values: CDR1 SEHNR, CDR2 FQNEAQ (reference sequence). The TCR comes from a young man in good health. The V and J genes are TRBV7-9 and TRBJ2-5; D unresolved. The sample comprised naive CD4+ T cells from blood. CDR3: CASSLGSETQYF. The CDR3 DNA sequence: TGTGCCAGCAGCTTAGGATCGGAGACCCAGTACTTC. Looking up the rest from reference TRBV7-9 and TRBJ2-5 gives the full variable domain: DTGVSQNPRHKITKRGQNVTFRCDPISEHNRLYWYRQTLGQGPEFLTYFQNEAQLEKSRLLSDRFSAERPKGSFSTLEIQRTEQGDSAMYLCASSLGSETQYFGPGTRLLVL.